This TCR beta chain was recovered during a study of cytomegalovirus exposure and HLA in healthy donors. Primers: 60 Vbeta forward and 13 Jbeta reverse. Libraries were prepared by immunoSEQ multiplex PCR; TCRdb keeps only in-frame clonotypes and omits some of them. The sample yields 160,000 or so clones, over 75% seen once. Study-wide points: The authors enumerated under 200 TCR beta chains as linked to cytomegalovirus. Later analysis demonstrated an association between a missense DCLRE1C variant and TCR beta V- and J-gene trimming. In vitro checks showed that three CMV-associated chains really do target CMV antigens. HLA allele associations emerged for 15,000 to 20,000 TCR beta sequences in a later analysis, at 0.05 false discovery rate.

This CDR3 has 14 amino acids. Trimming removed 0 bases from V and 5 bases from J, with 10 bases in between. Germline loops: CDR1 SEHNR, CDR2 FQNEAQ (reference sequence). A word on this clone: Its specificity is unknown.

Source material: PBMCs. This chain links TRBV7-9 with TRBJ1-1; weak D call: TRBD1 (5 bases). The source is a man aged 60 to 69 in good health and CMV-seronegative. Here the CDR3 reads CASSLAAGVTEAFF. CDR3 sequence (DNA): TGTGCCAGCAGCTTAGCAGCGGGGGTAACTGAAGCTTTCTTT.